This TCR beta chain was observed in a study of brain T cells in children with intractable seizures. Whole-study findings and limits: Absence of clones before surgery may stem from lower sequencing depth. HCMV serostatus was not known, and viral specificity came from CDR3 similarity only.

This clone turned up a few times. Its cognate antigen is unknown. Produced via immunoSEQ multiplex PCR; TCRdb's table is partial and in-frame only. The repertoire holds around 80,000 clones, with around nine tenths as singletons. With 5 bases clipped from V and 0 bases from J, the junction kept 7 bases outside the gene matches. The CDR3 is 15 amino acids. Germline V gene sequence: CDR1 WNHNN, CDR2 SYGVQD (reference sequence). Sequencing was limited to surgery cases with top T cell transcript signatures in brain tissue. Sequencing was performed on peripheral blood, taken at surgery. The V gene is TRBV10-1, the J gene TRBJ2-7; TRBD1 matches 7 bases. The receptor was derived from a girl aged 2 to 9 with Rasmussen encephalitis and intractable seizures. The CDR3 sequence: CASSPGQDSSYEQYF. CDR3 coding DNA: TGCGCCAGCAGTCCCGGACAGGACAGCTCCTACGAGCAGTACTTC.